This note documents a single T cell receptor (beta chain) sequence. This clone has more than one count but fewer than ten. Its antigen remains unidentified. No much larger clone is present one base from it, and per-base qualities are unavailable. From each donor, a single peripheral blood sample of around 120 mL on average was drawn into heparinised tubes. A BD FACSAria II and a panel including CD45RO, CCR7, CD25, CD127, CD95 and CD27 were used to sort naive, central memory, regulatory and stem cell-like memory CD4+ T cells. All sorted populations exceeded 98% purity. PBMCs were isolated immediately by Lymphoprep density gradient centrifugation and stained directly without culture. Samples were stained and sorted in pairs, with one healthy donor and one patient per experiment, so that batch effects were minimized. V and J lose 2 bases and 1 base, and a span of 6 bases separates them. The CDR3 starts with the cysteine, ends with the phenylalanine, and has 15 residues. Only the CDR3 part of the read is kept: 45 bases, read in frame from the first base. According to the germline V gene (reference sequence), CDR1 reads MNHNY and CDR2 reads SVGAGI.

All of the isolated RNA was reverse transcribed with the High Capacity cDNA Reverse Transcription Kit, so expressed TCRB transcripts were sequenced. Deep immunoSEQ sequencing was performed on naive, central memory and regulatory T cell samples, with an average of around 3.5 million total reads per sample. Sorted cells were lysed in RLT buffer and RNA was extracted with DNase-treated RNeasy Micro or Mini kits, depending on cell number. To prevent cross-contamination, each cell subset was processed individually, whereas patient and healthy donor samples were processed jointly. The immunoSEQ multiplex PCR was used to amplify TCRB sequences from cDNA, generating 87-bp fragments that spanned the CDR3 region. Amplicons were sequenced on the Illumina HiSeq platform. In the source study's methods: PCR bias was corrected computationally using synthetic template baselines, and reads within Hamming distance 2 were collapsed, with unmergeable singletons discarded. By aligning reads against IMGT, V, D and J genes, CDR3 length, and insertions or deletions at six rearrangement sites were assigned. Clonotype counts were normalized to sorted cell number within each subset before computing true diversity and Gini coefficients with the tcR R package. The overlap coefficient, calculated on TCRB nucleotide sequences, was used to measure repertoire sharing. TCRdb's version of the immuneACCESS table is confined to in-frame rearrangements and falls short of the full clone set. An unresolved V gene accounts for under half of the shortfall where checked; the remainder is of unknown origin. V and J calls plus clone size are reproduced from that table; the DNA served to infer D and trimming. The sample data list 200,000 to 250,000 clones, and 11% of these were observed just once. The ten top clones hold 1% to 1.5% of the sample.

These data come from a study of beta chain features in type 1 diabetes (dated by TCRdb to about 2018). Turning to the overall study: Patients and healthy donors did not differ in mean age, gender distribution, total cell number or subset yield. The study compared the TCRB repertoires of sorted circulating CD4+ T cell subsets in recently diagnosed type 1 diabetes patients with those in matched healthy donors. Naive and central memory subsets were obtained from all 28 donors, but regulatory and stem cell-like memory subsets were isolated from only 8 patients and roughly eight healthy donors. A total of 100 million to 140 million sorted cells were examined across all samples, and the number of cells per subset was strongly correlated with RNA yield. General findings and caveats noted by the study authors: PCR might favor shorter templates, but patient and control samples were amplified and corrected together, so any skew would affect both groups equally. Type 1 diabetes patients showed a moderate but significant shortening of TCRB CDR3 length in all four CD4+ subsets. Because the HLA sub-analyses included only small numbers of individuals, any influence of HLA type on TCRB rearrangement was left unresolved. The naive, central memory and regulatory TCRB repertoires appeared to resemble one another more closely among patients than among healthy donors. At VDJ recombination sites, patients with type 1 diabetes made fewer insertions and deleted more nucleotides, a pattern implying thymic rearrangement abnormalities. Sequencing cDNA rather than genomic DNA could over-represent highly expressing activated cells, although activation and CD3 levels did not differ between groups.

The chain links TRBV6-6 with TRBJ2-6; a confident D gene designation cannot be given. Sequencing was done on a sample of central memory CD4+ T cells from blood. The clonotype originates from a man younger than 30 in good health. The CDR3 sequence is CASSYEPSGANVLTF. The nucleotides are TGTGCCAGCAGTTACGAGCCTTCTGGGGCCAACGTCCTGACTTTC.